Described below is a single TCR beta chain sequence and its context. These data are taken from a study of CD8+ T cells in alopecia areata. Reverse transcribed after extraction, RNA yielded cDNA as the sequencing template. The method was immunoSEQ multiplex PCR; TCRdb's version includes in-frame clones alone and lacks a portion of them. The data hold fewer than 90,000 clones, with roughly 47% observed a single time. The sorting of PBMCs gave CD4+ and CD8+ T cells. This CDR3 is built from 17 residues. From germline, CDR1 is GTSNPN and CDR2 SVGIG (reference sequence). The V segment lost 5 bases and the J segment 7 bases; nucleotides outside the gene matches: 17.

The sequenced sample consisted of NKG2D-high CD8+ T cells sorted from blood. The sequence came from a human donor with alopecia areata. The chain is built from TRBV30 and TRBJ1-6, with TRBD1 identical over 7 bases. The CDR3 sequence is CAWGKALDREYNSPLHF. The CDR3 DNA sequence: TGTGCCTGGGGGAAGGCCCTAGACAGGGAGTACAATTCACCCCTCCACTTT.